This TCR beta chain derives from a study of T cell responses to AZD1222 COVID-19 vaccine. This CDR3 is 13 amino acids long. Germline lookup yields CDR1 SGHVS and CDR2 FQNEAQ. The ends were cut back, 6 bases at V and 5 bases at J, with 10 bases in the middle. The repertoire was sequenced with immunoSEQ multiplex PCR; TCRdb's copy has only in-frame clones and lacks some. Of some 150,000 clones in the sample, around 88% were seen once. The chain has TRBV7-8 and TRBJ1-4; D gene unclear. The sequence was collected from an adult in good health. This specimen was peripheral blood, taken on day 0 of MenACWY control vaccination. CDR3 DNA sequence: TGTGCCAGCAGGGACGGAAGGAATGAAAAACTGTTTTTT. Translated, it gives CASRDGRNEKLFF.